This T cell receptor (beta chain) was observed in a study of T cell changes during pregnancy in multiple sclerosis (dated 2019 in TCRdb). In terms of the full investigation: Changes in the T cell repertoire over the course of pregnancy were examined in this study in women with multiple sclerosis.

About this clone: It lacks a known antigen. Qualities for individual bases were not recorded, and no much larger clone is one base off.

According to the germline V gene, CDR1 reads SQVTM and CDR2 reads ANQGSEA. Reading from cysteine to phenylalanine, the CDR3 counts 14 amino acids. CDR3 DNA is the only sequence kept; it has 42 bases, read in frame from the first base. At the junction V is shortened by 0 bases and J by 6 bases, with 14 bases in between. The library was made by the immunoSEQ multiplex PCR assay. The immuneACCESS repertoire file appears here via TCRdb, limited to in-frame rearrangements. These files lack a portion of the clones; in checked studies, under half of the deficit traces to unresolved V genes, and the cause of the others is not known. For this sample the table gives more than 55,000 clones, of which 80% to 95% were detected only once. Almost 1.5% of the sample goes to the ten largest clones.

The clonotype was recovered from a female donor with multiple sclerosis, enrolled in a pregnancy study. Recombination connected TRBV29-1 to TRBJ1-2; confidence is insufficient to name the D gene. Here the sequenced sample was peripheral blood, taken in the second trimester of pregnancy. The base sequence is TGCAGCGTTGAAGAAGTTAGAGGGAAGGATGGCTACACCTTC. The translation is CSVEEVRGKDGYTF.